One and the same sample provided the 14 T cell receptor beta chains below, sequenced in a study of T cell responses to AZD1222 COVID-19 vaccine. Method: immunoSEQ multiplex PCR; TCRdb's copy keeps in-frame clones and lacks some. The sample shows 80,000 to 100,000 clones, more than 70% of them seen only once. Sequencing used peripheral blood, obtained 28 days after the second AZD1222 dose. Receptors originate from an adult who received the AZD1222 COVID-19 vaccine.

J is TRBJ2-1 and V is TRBV5-1; D remains ambiguous. V gave up 7 bases and J gave up 8 bases, with 10 bases separating them. Germline CDR1 is SGHRS and CDR2 is YFSETQ. The length of the CDR3 is 11 residues. CDR3 sequence: CASSRVDEQFF. CDR3 DNA: TGCGCCAGCTCCCGGGTAGATGAGCAGTTCTTC.

The chain combines TRBV7-3 with TRBJ2-1; D ambiguous. Germline V gene lookup returns CDR1 SGHTA and CDR2 FQGTGA. The CDR3 has 13 residues. The V gene lost 2 bases and the J gene lost 5 bases, with 7 bases spanning the gap. The CDR3 DNA follows: TGTGCCAGCAGCTTATTAGCTAACAATGAGCAGTTCTTC. This codes for CASSLLANNEQFF.

The chain's CDR3 is CASSFDRVIYEQYF. CDR3 in DNA: TGTGCCAGCAGCTTCGACAGGGTAATCTACGAGCAGTACTTC. The chain has TRBV11-2 and TRBJ2-7, with 7 bases aligning to TRBD1. The CDR3 has 14 residues. After removal of 3 bases from V and 3 bases from J, the junction contained 5 bases not matched to a gene. Germline V gene sequence: CDR1 SGHAT, CDR2 FQNNGV.

The sample holds one count of this clone. The chain links TRBV7-8 to TRBJ1-6; D unclear. The germline V gene has CDR1 SGHVS and CDR2 FQNEAQ. There are 16 residues in the CDR3. With 5 bases removed from V and 9 bases from J, the gap between germline ends came to 20 bases. CDR3 loop: CASSLAGHGFSSPLHF. CDR3 nucleotide sequence: TGTGCCAGCAGCCTCGCCGGCCACGGGTTCTCTTCACCCCTCCACTTT. Full variable domain (missing parts from reference TRBV7-8 and TRBJ1-6): GAGVSQSPRYKVAKRGQDVALRCDPISGHVSLFWYQQALGQGPEFLTYFQNEAQLDKSGLPSDRFFAERPEGSVSTLKIQRTQQEDSAVYLCASSLAGHGFSSPLHFGNGTRLTVT.

The chain joins TRBV14 to TRBJ2-1, with D possibly being TRBD2 (8 bases). V shed 0 bases and J shed 8 bases, with 23 bases lying between them. CDR3 size: 18 residues. Germline lookup yields CDR1 SGHDN and CDR2 FVKESK. The CDR3 nucleotides are TGTGCCAGCAGCCAAGATAGGGGGCGGACTAGCTCTGTCGATGAGCAGTTCTTC. Translated, it gives CASSQDRGRTSSVDEQFF.

The V and J genes are TRBV5-1 and TRBJ2-1, with TRBD2 identical over 11 bases. Unmatched junction bases numbered 3, after V lost 3 bases and J lost 4 bases. CDR1 is SGHRS and CDR2 is YFSETQ in the germline V gene. The CDR3 consists of 15 residues. CDR3 protein: CASSYSGGGYNEQFF. The CDR3, as DNA: TGCGCCAGCAGCTATAGCGGGGGGGGTTACAATGAGCAGTTCTTC.

This chain links TRBV27 with TRBJ2-2; D remains ambiguous. The V and J ends lost 3 bases and 1 base respectively, with 0 bases between them. The CDR3 totals 12 residues. Germline V CDR1 and CDR2: MNHEY, SMNVEV (reference sequence). CDR3 coding DNA: TGTGCCAGCAGTTTGAACACCGGGGAGCTGTTTTTT. This sequence encodes CASSLNTGELFF.

The chain has TRBV6-2 or TRBV6-3 and TRBJ1-1; D not resolved. The CDR3 extends over 14 amino acids. V gave up 5 bases and J gave up 0 bases, with 10 bases separating them. Germline V gene lookup returns CDR1 MNHEY and CDR2 SVGEGT. The CDR3 region is CASSGRTLNTEAFF. DNA for the CDR3: TGTGCCAGCAGTGGTCGTACCTTGAACACTGAAGCTTTCTTT.

The chain employs TRBV9 and TRBJ2-1; D may be TRBD2 (5 bases). CDR1 is SGDLS, CDR2 YYNGEE, per germline. The V gene lost 4 bases and the J gene lost 6 bases, with 17 bases spanning the gap. The length of the CDR3 is 15 residues. CDR3 loop: CASSPDLVGSNEQFF. The CDR3, as DNA: TGTGCCAGCAGCCCGGACTTAGTAGGATCCAATGAGCAGTTCTTC.

The gene calls are TRBV27 and TRBJ2-2; 10 nucleotides align to TRBD1. The CDR3 totals 16 residues. V gave up 6 bases and J gave up 2 bases; unmatched junction bases: 6. The germline CDR1 and CDR2 sequences are MNHEY and SMNVEV (reference sequence). The CDR3 DNA sequence: TGTGCCAGCAGGGAAGGACAGGGGGTAAACACCGGGGAGCTGTTTTTT. Its protein is CASREGQGVNTGELFF.

The chain carries TRBV5-1 and TRBJ2-1; 15 nucleotides line up with TRBD2. CDR3 length equals 17 residues. Losses at the gene ends were 5 bases for V and 1 base for J; bases not matched to a gene: 4. Germline CDR1 is SGHRS and CDR2 is YFSETQ. The CDR3 is CASSRGTSGGSYNEQFF. The CDR3 DNA follows: TGCGCCAGCAGTCGCGGGACTAGCGGGGGGTCCTACAATGAGCAGTTCTTC.

This chain links TRBV11-3 with TRBJ2-1, with D maybe TRBD1 (6 bases). Between the trimmed V and J ends, which lost 5 bases and 6 bases, there was a span of 17 bases. Germline V gene sequence: CDR1 SGHNT, CDR2 YENEEA. The CDR3 is 15 residues long. DNA for the CDR3: TGTGCCAGCAGCGTCGGACAGACTGGGTTCAATGAGCAGTTCTTC. Amino acids: CASSVGQTGFNEQFF. The full variable domain, with the rest looked up from reference TRBV11-3 and TRBJ2-1, is EAGVVQSPRYKIIEKKQPVAFWCNPISGHNTLYWYLQNLGQGPELLIRYENEEAVDDSQLPKDRFSAERLKGVDSTLKIQPAELGDSAVYLCASSVGQTGFNEQFFGPGTRLTVL.

The genes are TRBV12-3 or TRBV12-4 and TRBJ2-1; possibly TRBD1 for D (7 bases). The germline V and J ends were trimmed by 5 bases and 9 bases, with 14 bases remaining between them. CDR3 length: 13 residues. CDR3 in amino acids: CASSPAGGTEQFF. The CDR3 DNA is TGTGCCAGCAGTCCCGCAGGGGGGACTGAGCAGTTCTTC.

The rearrangement uses TRBV7-6 and TRBJ1-3, with unresolved D. V was clipped by 5 bases and J by 0 bases, with 11 bases between them. From germline, CDR1 is SGHVS and CDR2 FNYEAQ. The CDR3 is made up of 15 amino acids. As DNA, the CDR3 is TGTGCCAGCAGCCTAGGACGGACCTCTGGAAACACCATATATTTT. Translated: CASSLGRTSGNTIYF.